One sample yielded the 11 T cell receptor beta chains listed below, sequenced in a study of graft-versus-host responses after intestinal transplantation. Measured with immunoSEQ multiplex PCR; TCRdb has only the in-frame clones, and not every one. The sample holds around 13,000 clones, about 36% seen once. Material: alloreactive CD4+ T cells from a mixed lymphocyte reaction culture, obtained before intestinal transplant. The subset was: CFSE-low proliferating T cells sorted from roughly 6-day pre-transplant mixed lymphocyte reaction (GvH or HvG direction). The receptor set was obtained from a human patient who received an intestinal transplant.

V and J are TRBV5-6 and TRBJ1-2, with D possibly matching TRBD1 (5 bases). Trimming removed 6 bases from V and 6 bases from J, with 18 bases in between. Germline V gives CDR1 SGHDT, CDR2 YYEEEE. The CDR3 spans 14 residues. Written as DNA, the CDR3 is TGTGCCAGCATCTTATTCGGAGGGGCTAATGGCTACACCTTC. Translating gives CASILFGGANGYTF.

This clone has more than one count but fewer than ten. J is TRBJ1-3 and V is TRBV5-5; 8 positions agree with TRBD1. CDR1 is SGHKS, CDR2 YYEKEE, per germline (reference sequence). V trimming: 7 bases; J trimming: 10 bases; junction bases outside the gene matches: 19. The CDR3 has 16 amino acids. The CDR3 protein is CASATMPGQVPYTIYF. The CDR3 nucleotides read TGTGCCAGCGCGACAATGCCGGGACAGGTCCCCTATACCATATATTTT.

This clone came up a few times. The genes are TRBV20-1 and TRBJ2-5; weak D call: TRBD1 (6 bases). The V end was cut by 4 bases, the J end by 5 bases, with 8 bases between. The germline V gene has CDR1 DFQATT and CDR2 SNEGSKA (reference sequence). The CDR3 length is 11 residues. CDR3 coding DNA: TGCAGTGCTATGAGGGGGGAGACCCAGTACTTC. Protein product: CSAMRGETQYF.

V is TRBV4-1 and J is TRBJ1-4; 7 nucleotides match TRBD1. The CDR3 contains 18 residues. Germline V gives CDR1 MGHRA, CDR2 YSYEKL. The ends lost 0 bases at V and 3 bases at J; junction bases unmatched: 10. CDR3 bases: TGCGCCAGCAGCCAAGAACAGGGGAAGGGTGCGGCTAATGAAAAACTGTTTTTT. Translated: CASSQEQGKGAANEKLFF.

This clone was seen a handful of times. The rearrangement links TRBV5-1 to TRBJ1-2; D perhaps matches TRBD1 (5 bases). Germline V gene sequence: CDR1 SGHRS, CDR2 YFSETQ. V gave up 1 base and J gave up 5 bases, with 12 bases separating them. The CDR3 runs 14 residues. The DNA for the CDR3 is TGCGCCAGCAGCTTGTTTACAGGAAATTATGGCTACACCTTC. Its protein is CASSLFTGNYGYTF. The whole variable domain, remainder taken from reference TRBV5-1 and TRBJ1-2, is KAGVTQTPRYLIKTRGQQVTLSCSPISGHRSVSWYQQTPGQGLQFLFEYFSETQRNKGNFPGRFSGRQFSNSRSEMNVSTLELGDSALYLCASSLFTGNYGYTFGSGTRLTVV.

This clone showed up just a few times. This chain links TRBV2 with TRBJ2-5; tentatively, D is TRBD1 (6 bases). In germline, CDR1 is SNHLY, CDR2 FYNNEI. There are 13 residues in the CDR3. Trimming removed 5 bases from V and 5 bases from J, with 12 bases in between. The CDR3 reads CASSSQGVETQYF. CDR3 bases: TGTGCCAGCAGTTCACAGGGAGTGGAGACCCAGTACTTC.

DNA of the CDR3: TGTGCCATCAGTGAGGCACCCCGGTACTATGGCTACACCTTC. The encoded protein is CAISEAPRYYGYTF. V usage is TRBV10-3 and J usage is TRBJ1-2; no clear D. The CDR3 consists of 14 residues. Trimming removed 2 bases from V and 3 bases from J, with 10 bases in between. Germline lookup yields CDR1 ENHRY and CDR2 SYGVKD.

In this sample, this clone turned up a few times. The V gene is TRBV9, the J gene TRBJ2-2, with D possibly matching TRBD1 (6 bases). Germline loops: CDR1 SGDLS, CDR2 YYNGEE. Trimming removed 0 bases at V and 6 bases at J, with 9 bases between. The CDR3 covers 14 residues. The CDR3 coding sequence is TGTGCCAGCAGCGTAGTTGGGGGCTCCGGGGAGCTGTTTTTT. It yields the protein CASSVVGGSGELFF.

This chain links TRBV10-3 with TRBJ2-1; 12 bases align to TRBD2. The V segment lost 2 bases and the J segment 7 bases; nucleotides outside the gene matches: 6. Germline V CDR1 and CDR2: ENHRY, SYGVKD. The CDR3 is 16 amino acids. CDR3 region: CAISERGLAGRNEQFF. CDR3 coding DNA: TGTGCCATCAGTGAGAGAGGACTAGCGGGGCGTAATGAGCAGTTCTTC.

Only a few counts were recorded for this clone. The chain is built from TRBV4-3 and TRBJ2-3, with 8 positions matching TRBD2. The CDR3 contains 15 residues. The ends lost 0 bases at V and 5 bases at J; junction bases unmatched: 4. From germline, CDR1 is LGHNA and CDR2 YSLEER. CDR3 nucleotide sequence: TGCGCCAGCAGCCAAGATCCGGGGGGGGTAGATACGCAGTATTTT. Translation: CASSQDPGGVDTQYF.

This sequence joins TRBV30 and TRBJ2-3; possible D gene TRBD2, 5 bases. CDR1 and CDR2 (germline): GTSNPN, SVGIG (reference sequence). Trimming shortened V by 1 base and J by 1 base, and 12 bases separated the two germline ends. The CDR3 runs to 15 residues. CDR3 in amino acids: CAWSAIASRTDTQYF. The CDR3 nucleotides read TGTGCCTGGAGTGCCATAGCGTCCCGCACAGATACGCAGTATTTT.